This T cell receptor (beta chain) was profiled in a study of blood T cell repertoires in COVID-19 (dated by TCRdb to 2018 to 2020). Context from the whole study: Samples covering the acute and convalescent phases of COVID-19 were provided by collaborators in the United States, Italy and Spain. The samples were drawn from two sources: the first 160 participants of the ongoing ImmuneRACE study, and over 950 subjects contributed by 6 global collaborators. A freely available public database, intended as a resource for researchers studying the immune response to SARS-CoV-2, is where the repertoires were released. A de-identified subject ID, COVID-19 status, age in years and sex were almost always included in the sample metadata. Where HLA class I and class II types were available, the types were taken from metadata supplied by the sample provider, not from assay-based typing. The dataset comprised deeply sampled blood TCRbeta repertoires from subjects exposed to, actively infected with, or recovered from COVID-19. The material from the prospective study consisted of cDNA or gDNA derived from T cells, B-cell-depleted T cells, or PBMCs. Broad study findings and their caveats: The quantity of clinical and demographic metadata differed by source and by participant and was supplied without curation.

Note on this clone: Its binding antigen is unknown. Base qualities are not recorded, but no much larger clone differs from it by a single base.

Clipping removes 5 bases from V and 6 bases from J, with 4 as the unmatched junction base count. CDR1 SNHLY and CDR2 FYNNEI are derived from the germline V gene. The CDR3, from cysteine to phenylalanine, totals 14 residues. Of all the DNA, just the CDR3 is kept, 42 bases in frame from base 1. TCRbeta CDR3 regions were amplified from genomic DNA by means of the immunoSEQ Assay, a bias-controlled multiplex PCR. The source study handled its data this way. The number of nucleated cells in each sample was estimated by amplification of reference gene primers within the assay. Sequence reads were collapsed and filtered to measure the absolute abundance of every unique TCRbeta CDR3 rearrangement. For each sample, productive Simpson clonality was calculated as the square root of Simpson's diversity index across productive rearrangements. TCRdb mirrors the immuneACCESS table, restricted to in-frame sequences. Some clones are absent from its copies; in checked studies, under half trace to an unresolved V gene, and the reason for the others is unknown. The V and J calls and the clone size are those of that table, but D and trimming were determined from the DNA. The sample includes 150,000 to 200,000 clones, with approximately 86% observed a single time. Clones ranked in the top ten supply less than 3.5% of the sample.

Collaborating institutions collected whole blood in K2EDTA tubes following their own protocols. Collaborator samples were shipped for TCRbeta analysis as frozen whole blood, isolated PBMCs, or DNA extracted from either sample type. Recombination joined TRBV2 with TRBJ2-2; the central 9 bases match TRBD1. The sequence was obtained from a man aged 65-85 years with acute or convalescent COVID-19. Material for sequencing was peripheral blood. The CDR3 has the sequence CASSRWTGAGELFF. The DNA is TGTGCCAGCAGTAGATGGACAGGGGCCGGGGAGCTGTTTTTT.